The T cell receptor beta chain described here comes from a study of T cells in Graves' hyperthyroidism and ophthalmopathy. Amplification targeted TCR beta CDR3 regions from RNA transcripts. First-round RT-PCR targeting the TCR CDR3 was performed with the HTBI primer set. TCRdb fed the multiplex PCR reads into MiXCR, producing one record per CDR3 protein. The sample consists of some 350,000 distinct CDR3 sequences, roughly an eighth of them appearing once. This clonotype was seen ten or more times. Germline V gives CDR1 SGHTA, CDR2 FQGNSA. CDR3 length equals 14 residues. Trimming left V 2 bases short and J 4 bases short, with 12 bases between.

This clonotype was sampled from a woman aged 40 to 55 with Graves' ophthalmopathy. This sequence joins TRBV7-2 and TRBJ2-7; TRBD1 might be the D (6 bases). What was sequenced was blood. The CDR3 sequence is CASSLYTGSYEQYF. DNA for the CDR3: TGTGCCAGCAGCTTATATACAGGGAGTTACGAGCAGTACTTC.